The 18 T cell receptor beta chains below all came from one sample that was sequenced in a study of T cell repertoires in cytomegalovirus infection. TCRdb itself ran the reads through MiXCR, one entry per CDR3 protein. In the table there are almost 500,000 distinct CDR3 sequences, 10% to 12% of which are singletons. Sequenced sample: PBMCs. Receptors were obtained from a human donor in good health (CMV status not recorded). Some clones in this sample may be carry-over from other donors' samples.

This clonotype has more than one count but fewer than ten. The rearrangement joins TRBV3-1 to TRBJ1-2, with 8 bases lining up with TRBD1. In germline, CDR1 is LGHDT, CDR2 YNNKEL (reference sequence). This CDR3 has 13 amino acids. With 3 bases clipped from V and 7 bases from J, the junction kept 4 bases outside the gene matches. The CDR3 spells CASSHVDRVGYTF. The CDR3 nucleotides read TGTGCCAGCAGCCACGTGGACAGGGTTGGCTACACCTTC.

This clonotype was seen many times. This chain joins TRBV10-3 and TRBJ1-2; TRBD1 matches at 11 bases. Germline CDR1 reads ENHRY; CDR2 reads SYGVKD. This CDR3 has 17 amino acids. V was clipped by 4 bases and J by 5 bases; unmatched bases: 12. The CDR3 DNA reads TGTGCCATCAGTGTGGGGACAGGGGGTTCCTGGAGATATGGCTACACCTTC. Amino acid sequence: CAISVGTGGSWRYGYTF.

Many counts were recorded for this clonotype. The chain carries TRBV4-2 and TRBJ1-1; tentative D call: TRBD1 (6 bases). Germline V gives CDR1 LGHNA, CDR2 YNFKEQ. V was shortened by 1 base and J by 4 bases, with 10 bases between the two germline ends. The CDR3 runs 14 residues. CDR3: CASSQVGGPTEAFF. Written as DNA, the CDR3 is TGTGCCAGCAGCCAAGTCGGGGGGCCCACTGAAGCTTTCTTT.

This clonotype showed up many times. The chain is built from TRBV11-2 and TRBJ2-1; D may be TRBD2 (6 bases). Trimming removed 5 bases from V and 4 bases from J, with 21 bases in between. Germline loops: CDR1 SGHAT, CDR2 FQNNGV. The length of the CDR3 is 17 residues. CDR3 DNA sequence: TGTGCCAGCAGCACCCGTTCGGTAGCGGAGGTATACAATGAGCAGTTCTTC. It codes for CASSTRSVAEVYNEQFF.

This clonotype was detected ten times or more. The V gene is TRBV11-3, the J gene TRBJ2-3; D possibly corresponds to TRBD1 (5 bases). Germline lookup yields CDR1 SGHNT and CDR2 YENEEA. This CDR3 spans 14 amino acids. V gave up 2 bases and J gave up 2 bases, with 8 bases separating them. In nucleotides, the CDR3 is TGTGCCAGCAGCTTACAGGGCCCCACAGATACGCAGTATTTT. Its protein is CASSLQGPTDTQYF.

The chain employs TRBV4-2 and TRBJ2-2; 10 nucleotides align to TRBD2. The CDR3 length is 17 residues. The junction had 7 bases not matched to a gene; V was cut back by 1 base and J by 5 bases. Germline V CDR1 and CDR2: LGHNA, YNFKEQ. CDR3 sequence: CASSQVIASGGTGELFF. CDR3 DNA sequence: TGTGCCAGCAGCCAAGTTATAGCTAGCGGGGGTACCGGGGAGCTGTTTTTT.

This clonotype was observed a few times. The chain links TRBV2 to TRBJ1-4; 9 bases agree with TRBD1. V lost 1 base to trimming and J lost 8 bases; unmatched junction nucleotides: 5. In germline, CDR1 is SNHLY, CDR2 FYNNEI. The CDR3 spans 15 residues. The CDR3 bases are TGTGCCAGCAGTGAAGAAGGGACAGGGAAAGAAAAACTGTTTTTT. It translates to CASSEEGTGKEKLFF.

This clonotype was recorded many times. The genes are TRBV7-9 and TRBJ2-1; 10 positions match TRBD2. CDR1 is SEHNR, CDR2 FQNEAQ, per germline (reference sequence). Trimming cost V 6 bases and J 5 bases; bases outside gene matches: 7. There are 15 residues in the CDR3. CDR3 DNA: TGTGCCAGCAGGTACGAAGGACTAGCGGACAATGAGCAGTTCTTC. Encoded protein: CASRYEGLADNEQFF.

DNA of the CDR3: TGTGCCATCAGTGAGTTCGACAAGGGGTCCTACGAGCAGTACTTC. Protein sequence: CAISEFDKGSYEQYF. The rearrangement links TRBV10-3 to TRBJ2-7, with a weak D call TRBD1 (5 bases). The length of the CDR3 is 15 residues. The germline V and J ends were trimmed by 1 base and 1 base, with 11 bases remaining between them. The germline V gene has CDR1 ENHRY and CDR2 SYGVKD.

This clonotype was detected many times. The rearrangement joins TRBV7-9 to TRBJ2-2, with 8 bases matching TRBD2. V trimming: 5 bases; J trimming: 2 bases; junction bases outside the gene matches: 7. Germline CDR1 SEHNR, CDR2 FQNEAQ (reference sequence). This CDR3 is 16 amino acids long. In nucleotides, the CDR3 is TGTGCCAGCAGCATTGGACTAGCTGGTAACACCGGGGAGCTGTTTTTT. Its translation: CASSIGLAGNTGELFF.

J is TRBJ2-2 and V is TRBV29-1, with unresolved D. This CDR3 region has 14 residues. Trimming removed 2 bases at V and 1 base at J, with 8 bases between. Germline CDR1 is SQVTM and CDR2 is ANQGSEA. The CDR3: CSVESKGNTGELFF. As DNA, the CDR3 is TGCAGCGTTGAATCAAAGGGGAACACCGGGGAGCTGTTTTTT.

About this clonotype: This CDR3 is missing its conserved last phenylalanine or tryptophan, likely due to a read error. V gene TRBV4-1 combines with J gene TRBJ2-2; 11 bases fit TRBD1. Germline V gene lookup returns CDR1 MGHRA and CDR2 YSYEKL. This CDR3 contains 18 residues. CDR3 region: CASSQGISGTGGTGELFL. In nucleotides, the CDR3 is TGTGCCAGCAGCCAGGGTATCTCCGGGACAGGGGGAACCGGGGAGCTGTTTTTA.

The rearrangement joins TRBV20-1 to TRBJ2-7; 8 positions agree with TRBD2. The trim removed 3 bases at V and 5 bases at J, leaving 9 bases unmatched. The germline V gene encodes CDR1 DFQATT and CDR2 SNEGSKA (reference sequence). The CDR3 extends over 14 amino acids. In DNA, the CDR3 is TGCAGTGCTAGCATAGCGGGAAGATCTCACGAGCAGTACTTC. Protein product: CSASIAGRSHEQYF.

This clonotype was found many times. The chain is built from TRBV11-3 and TRBJ2-1; 13 bases match TRBD2. The CDR3 length is 22 residues. CDR1 SGHNT and CDR2 YENEEA come from the germline V gene. V shed 0 bases, J shed 0 bases, and the junction held 14 bases outside the gene matches. The CDR3 here is CASSLDNRGLAGTPSSYNEQFF. The CDR3 DNA reads TGTGCCAGCAGCTTAGATAATAGGGGACTAGCGGGAACCCCGAGCTCCTACAATGAGCAGTTCTTC.

The chain recombines TRBV12-3 or TRBV12-4 with TRBJ2-1; the D gene is possibly TRBD1 (8 bases). V was shortened by 4 bases and J by 8 bases, with 30 bases between the two germline ends. The CDR3 contains 19 residues. The CDR3 DNA reads as TGTGCCAGCAGTTCAGACAGGGGAGGGTACCGGGGGTACAATGATGAGCAGTTCTTC. Translation: CASSSDRGGYRGYNDEQFF.

This clonotype was seen at least ten times. The genes are TRBV20-1 and TRBJ2-3, with 12 nucleotides matching TRBD2. Trimming removed 5 bases from V and 5 bases from J; junction bases left unmatched: 5. The germline V gene has CDR1 DFQATT and CDR2 SNEGSKA (reference sequence). This CDR3 is built from 14 residues. This CDR3 reads CSADTGLAGDTQYF. CDR3 coding DNA: TGCAGTGCTGATACGGGACTAGCGGGAGATACGCAGTATTTT.

The sample holds many counts of this clonotype. The chain links TRBV5-5 to TRBJ1-1; D unresolved. The V end was cut by 4 bases, the J end by 5 bases, with 15 bases between. CDR1 is SGHKS and CDR2 is YYEKEE in the germline V gene (reference sequence). This CDR3 spans 14 amino acids. DNA of the CDR3: TGTGCCAGCAGCCCACCTCTTAGGGAGACTGAAGCTTTCTTT. Translated, it gives CASSPPLRETEAFF.

The sample holds many counts of this clonotype. The gene calls are TRBV7-2 and TRBJ2-1, with 7 bases aligning to TRBD1. The germline V gene has CDR1 SGHTA and CDR2 FQGNSA. The ends lost 1 base at V and 9 bases at J; junction bases unmatched: 9. The CDR3 loop spans 15 amino acids. CDR3 DNA: TGTGCCAGCAGCTTAGAGGGGGCAGCTTTGGGTGAGCAGTTCTTC. It yields the protein CASSLEGAALGEQFF. Filled out from reference TRBV7-2 and TRBJ2-1, the complete variable domain reads GAGVSQSPSNKVTEKGKDVELRCDPISGHTALYWYRQSLGQGLEFLIYFQGNSAPDKSGLPSDRFSAERTGGSVSTLTIQRTQQEDSAVYLCASSLEGAALGEQFFGPGTRLTVL.